Presented here are 8 T cell receptor beta chains from one specimen sequenced in a study of blood T cell repertoires in COVID-19. TCRdb's table, derived via immunoSEQ multiplex PCR, lists solely in-frame clones and lacks some. The sample lists around 260,000 clones, 80% to 90% occurring once. Sequenced sample: PBMCs or T cells enriched from blood (not recorded which). These receptors were collected from a woman under 40 who had recovered from COVID-19.

The chain couples TRBV18 to TRBJ1-1; possibly TRBD1 for D (6 bases). V was shortened by 8 bases and J by 1 base, with 11 bases between the two germline ends. Germline V gives CDR1 KGHSH, CDR2 LQKENI. The CDR3 runs to 13 residues. The CDR3 spells CASAGGQNTEAFF. The CDR3 DNA reads as TGTGCCAGCGCGGGGGGACAGAACACTGAAGCTTTCTTT.

The V gene is TRBV7-2, the J gene TRBJ1-5; tentatively, D is TRBD1 (6 bases). CDR1 is SGHTA and CDR2 is FQGNSA in the germline V gene. This CDR3 region has 14 residues. Trimming left V 5 bases short and J 4 bases short, with 12 bases between. CDR3: CASSRDRFNQPQHF. CDR3 nucleotide sequence: TGTGCCAGCAGCCGTGACAGGTTTAATCAGCCCCAGCATTTT.

The chain carries TRBV27 and TRBJ2-2; D is perhaps TRBD2 (5 bases). Germline values: CDR1 MNHEY, CDR2 SMNVEV (reference sequence). V lost 4 bases and J 4 bases, leaving 13 bases between the germline ends. CDR3 length: 15 amino acids. The CDR3 DNA sequence: TGTGCCAGCAGTTACGGACTCTTGGGCACCGGGGAGCTGTTTTTT. It codes for CASSYGLLGTGELFF.

The chain is built from TRBV10-3 and TRBJ2-2; 8 positions agree with TRBD1. Germline CDR1 reads ENHRY; CDR2 reads SYGVKD. The CDR3 has 15 amino acids. After removal of 2 bases from V and 1 base from J, the junction contained 0 bases not matched to a gene. The DNA for the CDR3 is TGTGCCATCAGTGAGGGGACAGGGAACACCGGGGAGCTGTTTTTT. Residues: CAISEGTGNTGELFF.

V is TRBV4-2 and J is TRBJ2-1; 16 nucleotides align to TRBD2. Germline V gives CDR1 LGHNA, CDR2 YNFKEQ. The CDR3 runs to 18 residues. With 3 bases clipped from V and 3 bases from J, the junction kept 5 bases outside the gene matches. The CDR3 is CASSQGLAGGGVYNEQFF. The CDR3 DNA sequence: TGTGCCAGCAGCCAGGGACTAGCGGGAGGGGGGGTCTACAATGAGCAGTTCTTC.

The V call is TRBV7-9, the J call TRBJ1-1; D unresolved. The CDR3 covers 16 residues. Germline V gene data show CDR1 as SEHNR and CDR2 as FQNEAQ (reference sequence). The V and J ends lost 5 bases and 3 bases respectively, with 19 bases between them. The CDR3 DNA reads TGTGCCAGCAGCGCCCTAGACGGCGGAGTGTACACTGAAGCTTTCTTT. It specifies CASSALDGGVYTEAFF.

In this sample, this clone turned up once. V is TRBV7-2 and J is TRBJ1-1; tentative D call: TRBD1 (5 bases). The germline V gene has CDR1 SGHTA and CDR2 FQGNSA. V lost 4 bases and J 4 bases, leaving 10 bases between the germline ends. CDR3 length equals 13 residues. The CDR3 coding sequence is TGTGCCAGCAGCTCATCCCAGGGCACTGAAGCTTTCTTT. Translating it yields CASSSSQGTEAFF.

This clone was seen only a few times. The chain joins TRBV19 to TRBJ2-1; 8 bases are shared with TRBD2. The V and J ends lost 1 base and 6 bases, in that order; junction bases with no gene match: 14. Germline CDR1 is LNHDA and CDR2 is SQIVND (reference sequence). The CDR3 consists of 18 residues. The CDR3 spells CASSIAGGGGRRGNEQFF. The CDR3 coding sequence is TGTGCCAGTAGTATAGCGGGAGGGGGAGGAAGGAGAGGCAATGAGCAGTTCTTC.